This T cell receptor beta chain appears in the sequencing data of a study of identical twins. Between the trimmed V and J ends, which lost 6 bases and 4 bases, there was a span of 18 bases. The CDR3 loop spans 15 amino acids. Germline CDR1 and CDR2: SNHLY and FYNNEI. Via MiXCR, TCRdb re-called the 5' RACE reads, giving one row per CDR3 protein. The sample has approximately 240,000 distinct CDR3 sequences; over 13% are singletons. The genes are TRBV2 and TRBJ1-1; weak D call: TRBD1 (5 bases). This clonotype was obtained from a woman aged 18-35 years in good health. Sequencing was performed on memory (CD45RO+) T cells sorted from blood. The DNA of the CDR3 is TGTGCCAGCAGGAGCGGGCAGGGAGTACGCACTGAAGCTTTCTTT. Its translation: CASRSGQGVRTEAFF.